The clone carrying this TCR beta chain was picked up one time. This record comes from a study of blood T cell repertoires in COVID-19. Whole-study context: Spain, Italy and the United States supplied samples that represented acute and convalescent COVID-19. Nucleic acid was either cDNA or gDNA, and it came from T cells, B-cell-depleted T cells, or PBMCs.

CDR1 and CDR2 from the germline V gene are SNHLY and FYNNEI. After removal of 6 bases from V and 5 bases from J, the junction contained 7 bases not matched to a gene. The CDR3 loop spans 15 amino acids. Methods used by the authors: Researchers report that nucleated cell counts were estimated from reference gene primer amplification. Only in-frame clones appear in the TCRdb table, and some are missing; sequencing was by immunoSEQ multiplex PCR. V and J calls and clone size follow that table, whereas D and trimming were derived from the DNA. The data contain about 210,000 clones, around four fifths of them singletons.

Sequencing was performed on peripheral blood. This receptor was obtained from a woman aged 45 to 65 with active or convalescent COVID-19. This rearrangement joins TRBV2 to TRBJ1-1, with TRBD1 matching 12 bases. This CDR3 is CASRDGTGGRTEAFF. CDR3 in DNA: TGTGCCAGCAGGGACGGGACAGGGGGCCGAACTGAAGCTTTCTTT.